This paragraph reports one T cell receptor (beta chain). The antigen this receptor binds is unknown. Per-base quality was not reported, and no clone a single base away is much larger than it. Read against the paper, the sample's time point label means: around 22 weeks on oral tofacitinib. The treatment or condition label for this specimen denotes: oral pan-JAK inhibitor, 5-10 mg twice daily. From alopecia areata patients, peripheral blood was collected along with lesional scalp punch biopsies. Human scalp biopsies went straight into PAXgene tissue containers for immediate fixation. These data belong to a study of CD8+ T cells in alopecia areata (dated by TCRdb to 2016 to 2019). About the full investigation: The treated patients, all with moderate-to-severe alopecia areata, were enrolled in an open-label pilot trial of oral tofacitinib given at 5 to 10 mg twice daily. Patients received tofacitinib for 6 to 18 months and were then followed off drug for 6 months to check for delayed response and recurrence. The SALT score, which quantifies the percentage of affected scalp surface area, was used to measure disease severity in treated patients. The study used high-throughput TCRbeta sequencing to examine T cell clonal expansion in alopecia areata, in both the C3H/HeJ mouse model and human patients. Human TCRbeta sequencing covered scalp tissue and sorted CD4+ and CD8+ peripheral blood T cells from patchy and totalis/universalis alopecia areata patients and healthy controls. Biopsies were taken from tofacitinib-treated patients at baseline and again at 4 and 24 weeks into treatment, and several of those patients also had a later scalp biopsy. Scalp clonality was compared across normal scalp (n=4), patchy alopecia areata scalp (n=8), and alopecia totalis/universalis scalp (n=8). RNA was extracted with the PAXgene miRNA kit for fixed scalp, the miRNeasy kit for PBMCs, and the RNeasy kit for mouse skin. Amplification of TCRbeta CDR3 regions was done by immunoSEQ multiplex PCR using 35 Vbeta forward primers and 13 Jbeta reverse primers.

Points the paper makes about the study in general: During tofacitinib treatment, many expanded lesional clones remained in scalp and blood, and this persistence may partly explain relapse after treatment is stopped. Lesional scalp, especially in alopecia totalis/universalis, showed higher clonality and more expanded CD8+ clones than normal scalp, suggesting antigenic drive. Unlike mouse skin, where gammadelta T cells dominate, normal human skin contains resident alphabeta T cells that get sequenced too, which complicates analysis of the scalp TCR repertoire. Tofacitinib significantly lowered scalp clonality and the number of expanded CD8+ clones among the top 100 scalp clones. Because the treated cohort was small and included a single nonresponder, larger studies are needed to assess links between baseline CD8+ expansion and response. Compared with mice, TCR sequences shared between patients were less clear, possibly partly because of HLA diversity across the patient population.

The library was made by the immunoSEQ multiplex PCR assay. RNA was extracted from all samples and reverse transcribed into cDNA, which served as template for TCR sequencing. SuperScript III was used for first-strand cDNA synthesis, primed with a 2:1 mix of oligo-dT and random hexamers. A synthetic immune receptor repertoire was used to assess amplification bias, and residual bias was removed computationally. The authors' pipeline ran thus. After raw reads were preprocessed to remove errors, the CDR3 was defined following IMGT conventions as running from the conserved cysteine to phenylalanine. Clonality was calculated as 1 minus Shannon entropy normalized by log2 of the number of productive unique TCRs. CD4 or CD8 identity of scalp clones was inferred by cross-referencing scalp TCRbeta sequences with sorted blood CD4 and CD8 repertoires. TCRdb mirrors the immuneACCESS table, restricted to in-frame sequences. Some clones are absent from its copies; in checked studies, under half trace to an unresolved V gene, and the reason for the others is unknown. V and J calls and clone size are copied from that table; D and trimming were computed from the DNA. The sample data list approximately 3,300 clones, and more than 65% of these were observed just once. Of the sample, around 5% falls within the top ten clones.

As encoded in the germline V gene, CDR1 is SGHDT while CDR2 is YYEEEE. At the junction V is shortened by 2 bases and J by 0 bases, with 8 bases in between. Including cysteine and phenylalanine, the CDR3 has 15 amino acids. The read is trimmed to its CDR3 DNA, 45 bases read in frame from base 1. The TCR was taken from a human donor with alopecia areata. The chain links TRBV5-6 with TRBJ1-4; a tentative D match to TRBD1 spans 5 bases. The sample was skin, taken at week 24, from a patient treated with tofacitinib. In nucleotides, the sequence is TGTGCCAGCAGCTTCGGGGCAGCAACTAATGAAAAACTGTTTTTT. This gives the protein CASSFGAATNEKLFF.